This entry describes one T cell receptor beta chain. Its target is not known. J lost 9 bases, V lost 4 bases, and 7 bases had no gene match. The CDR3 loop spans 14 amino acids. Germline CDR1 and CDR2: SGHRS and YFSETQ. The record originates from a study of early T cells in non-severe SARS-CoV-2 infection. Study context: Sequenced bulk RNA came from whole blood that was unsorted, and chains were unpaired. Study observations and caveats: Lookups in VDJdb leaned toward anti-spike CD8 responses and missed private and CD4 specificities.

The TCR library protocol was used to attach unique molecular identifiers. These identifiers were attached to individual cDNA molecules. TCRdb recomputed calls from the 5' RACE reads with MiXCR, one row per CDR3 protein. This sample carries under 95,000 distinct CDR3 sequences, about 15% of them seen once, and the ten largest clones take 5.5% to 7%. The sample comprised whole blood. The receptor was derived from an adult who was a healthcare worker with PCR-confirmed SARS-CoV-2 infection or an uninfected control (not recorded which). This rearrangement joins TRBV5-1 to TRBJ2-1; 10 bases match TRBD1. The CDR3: CASSLDRGLTEQFF. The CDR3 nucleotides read TGCGCCAGCAGCCTCGACAGGGGGCTGACTGAGCAGTTCTTC. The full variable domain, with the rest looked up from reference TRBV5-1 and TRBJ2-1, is KAGVTQTPRYLIKTRGQQVTLSCSPISGHRSVSWYQQTPGQGLQFLFEYFSETQRNKGNFPGRFSGRQFSNSRSEMNVSTLELGDSALYLCASSLDRGLTEQFFGPGTRLTVL.